This entry lists 28 T cell receptor beta chains sequenced from one sample in a study of blood T cells in healthy people across ages. Using a J-beta primer mix together with a sample-barcoded 5' primer, a second PCR was run for about 7 to 12 cycles. Each CDR3 protein gets one entry after TCRdb re-called the 5' RACE reads with MiXCR. The sample lists about 780,000 distinct CDR3 sequences; approximately 65% were seen once. Sequenced input: blood. The receptors stem from a man under 40 in good health.

This clonotype was detected only once. The J gene is TRBJ1-5, the V gene TRBV20-1; TRBD1 matches at 10 bases. The V segment lost 5 bases and the J segment 4 bases; nucleotides outside the gene matches: 8. Germline V lookup: CDR1 DFQATT, CDR2 SNEGSKA (reference sequence). There are 15 residues in the CDR3. This CDR3 reads CSAQAGQGENQPQHF. DNA for the CDR3: TGCAGTGCTCAGGCCGGACAGGGGGAAAATCAGCCCCAGCATTTT.

The chain joins TRBV4-2 to TRBJ2-2; D unclear. The CDR3 is made up of 16 amino acids. V lost 3 bases and J 4 bases, leaving 15 bases between the germline ends. CDR1 and CDR2 from the germline V gene are LGHNA and YNFKEQ. The CDR3 nucleotides read TGTGCCAGCAGCCACCCTCGCCCGAAGGGCACCGGGGAGCTGTTTTTT. Translated, it gives CASSHPRPKGTGELFF.

In regard to this clonotype: A much larger clone lies a single base off, so this may be a read error. The V gene is TRBV4-2, the J gene TRBJ2-5; 8 bases fit TRBD2. With V trimmed by 0 bases and J by 11 bases, 14 bases remained unmatched. The length of the CDR3 is 16 residues. Germline V lookup: CDR1 LGHNA, CDR2 YNFKEQ. The CDR3 DNA follows: TGTGCCAGCAGCCAAGAATCGGGGGGGTCCTACAATGAGCAGTACTTC. This gives the protein CASSQESGGSYNEQYF.

This clonotype appeared a single time. The junction shows a germline mismatch at one end, possibly a read error. The DNA for the CDR3 is TGTGCCAGCAGCTTAGAAGCTAGCGGGGGTACGCCGTATTTT. It encodes CASSLEASGGTPYF. The rearrangement links TRBV7-2 to TRBJ2-3; TRBD2 aligns across 10 bases. The CDR3 totals 14 residues. Germline V CDR1 and CDR2: SGHTA, FQGNSA.

This clonotype was counted a few times. The V and J genes are TRBV12-3 or TRBV12-4 and TRBJ1-1; weak D call: TRBD1 (5 bases). V was shortened by 5 bases and J by 5 bases, with 15 bases between the two germline ends. The CDR3 totals 14 residues. The CDR3 spells CASSRTGAATEAFF. CDR3 coding DNA: TGTGCCAGCAGTAGGACCGGGGCGGCAACTGAAGCTTTCTTT.

This sequence joins TRBV9 and TRBJ2-1, with D possibly matching TRBD2 (5 bases). This CDR3 is built from 14 residues. CDR1 and CDR2 from the germline V gene are SGDLS and YYNGEE. V was clipped by 4 bases and J by 8 bases, with 16 bases between them. The CDR3 here is CASSLVGKGDEQFF. CDR3 in DNA: TGTGCCAGCAGCCTCGTGGGCAAGGGAGATGAGCAGTTCTTC.

The chain is built from TRBV7-2 and TRBJ2-7; D not certain. Near its end, the DNA agrees better with TRBJ2-4, so the J call may be wrong. The CDR3 extends over 14 amino acids. Germline V lookup: CDR1 SGHTA, CDR2 FQGNSA. CDR3 in DNA: TGTGCCAGCACCTTCGAAGGGTGGGGAAACATTCAGTACTTC. It translates to CASTFEGWGNIQYF.

The CDR3 is CATSRAGNEQFF. The CDR3 bases are TGTGCCACCAGCAGAGCAGGCAATGAGCAGTTCTTC. The chain is built from TRBV15 and TRBJ2-1; D is undetermined. Between the trimmed V and J ends, which lost 1 base and 6 bases, there was a span of 4 bases. Germline CDR1 and CDR2: LNHNV and YYDKDF (reference sequence). The CDR3 is 12 amino acids.

This clonotype occurred a few times. The genes are TRBV7-6 and TRBJ1-2; perhaps TRBD1 as D (5 bases). The V and J ends lost 1 base and 2 bases respectively, with 14 bases between them. The CDR3 length is 16 residues. CDR1 and CDR2 from the germline V gene are SGHVS and FNYEAQ. CDR3: CASSLGGTDPNYGYTF. In DNA, the CDR3 is TGTGCCAGCAGCTTAGGAGGGACGGATCCCAACTATGGCTACACCTTC.

The V gene is TRBV2, the J gene TRBJ1-2, with unresolved D. CDR3 length equals 12 residues. V shed 0 bases and J shed 8 bases, with 7 bases lying between them. The germline CDR1 and CDR2 sequences are SNHLY and FYNNEI. This CDR3 reads CASSEAQYGYTF. DNA for the CDR3: TGTGCCAGCAGTGAAGCACAATACGGCTACACCTTC. Variable domain in full (rest from reference TRBV2 and TRBJ1-2): EPEVTQTPSHQVTQMGQEVILRCVPISNHLYFYWYRQILGQKVEFLVSFYNNEISEKSEIFDDQFSVERPDGSNFTLKIRSTKLEDSAMYFCASSEAQYGYTFGSGTRLTVV.

The chain links TRBV3-1 to TRBJ2-4; D is unclear. The J call is uncertain, as TRBJ2-7 better fits the DNA end. Per the germline V gene, CDR1 is LGHDT and CDR2 is YNNKEL (reference sequence). CDR3 length equals 15 residues. CDR3: CASSQERFTAYEQYF. CDR3 bases: TGTGCCAGCAGCCAAGAAAGGTTTACGGCCTACGAGCAGTACTTC.

CDR3 nucleotide sequence: TGTGCCAGCAGCGCGGACAGGGATCCTCCCTACGAGCAGTACTTC. This translates into CASSADRDPPYEQYF. The genes are TRBV5-4 and TRBJ2-7; 8 positions match TRBD1. Germline V CDR1 and CDR2: SGHNT, YYREEE (reference sequence). This CDR3 has 15 residues. V lost 4 bases, J lost 2 bases, and 8 bases stayed unmatched.

This rearrangement joins TRBV4-2 to TRBJ2-5, with D perhaps assigned TRBD1 or TRBD2 (6 bases each). Deletions cut 0 bases from V and 1 base from J, with 24 bases between. This CDR3 region has 20 residues. Germline CDR1 is LGHNA and CDR2 is YNFKEQ. CDR3 loop: CASSQENESLPGASQETQYF. In nucleotides, the CDR3 is TGTGCCAGCAGCCAAGAAAACGAGTCTCTCCCGGGGGCCAGCCAAGAGACCCAGTACTTC.

V usage is TRBV7-2 and J usage is TRBJ2-4, with D unresolved. The closer fit of TRBJ2-7 to the DNA end suggests the J call may be wrong. In germline, CDR1 is SGHTA, CDR2 FQGNSA. The CDR3 spans 14 residues. CDR3 coding DNA: TGTGCCAGCAGCTTAGCGCGTGGTCTTCACGAGCAGTACTTC. The encoded protein is CASSLARGLHEQYF.

The chain has TRBV6-6 and TRBJ2-3; possibly TRBD1 for D (6 bases). V lost 4 bases, J lost 2 bases, and 13 bases lay in between. CDR3 size: 15 residues. From germline, CDR1 is MNHNY and CDR2 SVGAGI (reference sequence). The DNA of the CDR3 is TGTGCCAGCAGTTTAACAGGGATACCCACAGATACGCAGTATTTT. This translates into CASSLTGIPTDTQYF.

The V call is TRBV12-3 or TRBV12-4, the J call TRBJ1-2, with D possibly matching TRBD1 (5 bases). CDR3 length: 13 residues. Trimming shortened V by 3 bases and J by 8 bases, and 13 bases separated the two germline ends. Here the CDR3 DNA reads TGTGCCAGCAGTTTCCTGGGGACGGAGGGCTACACCTTC. Translation gives CASSFLGTEGYTF.

The V call is TRBV10-3, the J call TRBJ1-2; TRBD1 aligns across 8 bases. CDR3 size: 13 residues. The V gene end was trimmed by 3 bases and the J gene end by 8 bases; junction bases not matched to a gene: 5. Germline CDR1 is ENHRY and CDR2 is SYGVKD. CDR3 protein: CAISDDRGRGYTF. In DNA form, the CDR3 reads TGTGCCATCAGTGACGACAGGGGAAGGGGCTACACCTTC.

The DNA of the CDR3 is TGCAGTGCTAGTACGACAGGGCCCCTTGACGAGCAGTACTTC. It translates to CSASTTGPLDEQYF. The chain has TRBV20-1 and TRBJ2-7, with 7 bases fitting TRBD1. From germline, CDR1 is DFQATT and CDR2 SNEGSKA (reference sequence). The CDR3 has 14 amino acids. V was pared by 3 bases and J by 5 bases, with 10 bases of the junction left unmatched.

The genes are TRBV28 and TRBJ2-5, with TRBD1 identical over 9 bases. CDR3 size: 15 residues. V was clipped by 6 bases and J by 11 bases; unmatched bases: 16. Germline loops: CDR1 MDHEN, CDR2 SYDVKM. DNA of the CDR3: TGTGCCAGCAGCCCGGGACAGGGTTTTTACAATGAGCAGTACTTC. The encoded protein is CASSPGQGFYNEQYF. Variable domain in full (rest from reference TRBV28 and TRBJ2-5): DVKVTQSSRYLVKRTGEKVFLECVQDMDHENMFWYRQDPGLGLRLIYFSYDVKMKEKGDIPEGYSVSREKKERFSLILESASTNQTSMYLCASSPGQGFYNEQYFGPGTRLLVL.

This clonotype was detected only once. The chain joins TRBV7-3 to TRBJ2-6, with TRBD1 identical over 9 bases. The CDR3 spans 20 residues. Germline V gives CDR1 SGHTA, CDR2 FQGTGA. V dropped 5 bases and J dropped 0; count of bases not matched to a gene: 14. In nucleotides, the CDR3 is TGTGCCAGCAGCCCTCTCAGGACAGGGGCGACCTCCTCTGGGGCCAACGTCCTGACTTTC. Amino acids: CASSPLRTGATSSGANVLTF.

The chain couples TRBV29-1 to TRBJ2-4; possibly TRBD1 or TRBD2 for D (5 bases each). Trimming left V 0 bases short and J 6 bases short, with 15 bases between. The CDR3 runs 15 residues. The germline V gene has CDR1 SQVTM and CDR2 ANQGSEA. In DNA, the CDR3 is TGCAGCGTTGAAGACCCAGGGACCGACTTAAACATTCAGTACTTC. Its protein is CSVEDPGTDLNIQYF.

The CDR3 DNA sequence: TGTGCCAGCAGCCCCCAAGGGAGCCATTCACCCCTCCACTTT. Its protein is CASSPQGSHSPLHF. This chain links TRBV11-2 with TRBJ1-6; D gene ambiguous. The V gene lost 5 bases and the J gene lost 8 bases, with 13 bases spanning the gap. CDR1 SGHAT and CDR2 FQNNGV come from the germline V gene. This CDR3 has 14 residues.

The V call is TRBV20-1, the J call TRBJ2-1; 11 bases are a match to TRBD2. With V trimmed by 6 bases and J by 4 bases, 11 bases remained unmatched. CDR1 and CDR2 from the germline V gene are DFQATT and SNEGSKA (reference sequence). There are 16 residues in the CDR3. The CDR3 region is CSAFDTSGGPYNEQFF. The DNA of the CDR3 is TGCAGTGCCTTCGATACTAGCGGGGGCCCATACAATGAGCAGTTCTTC.

This clonotype was counted between two and nine times. J is TRBJ1-4 and V is TRBV7-2; a possible D gene is TRBD1 (6 bases). The CDR3 loop spans 12 amino acids. The germline V gene has CDR1 SGHTA and CDR2 FQGNSA. V was pared by 11 bases and J by 7 bases, with 14 bases between. CDR3 sequence reads: CASTGQREKLFF. CDR3 sequence (DNA): TGTGCCTCAACGGGACAACGTGAAAAACTGTTTTTT. The variable domain in full, completed from reference TRBV7-2 and TRBJ1-4, reads GAGVSQSPSNKVTEKGKDVELRCDPISGHTALYWYRQSLGQGLEFLIYFQGNSAPDKSGLPSDRFSAERTGGSVSTLTIQRTQQEDSAVYLCASTGQREKLFFGSGTQLSVL.

V gene TRBV4-2 combines with J gene TRBJ2-7, with 8 bases fitting TRBD2. After removal of 1 base from V and 1 base from J, the junction contained 3 bases not matched to a gene. Germline values: CDR1 LGHNA, CDR2 YNFKEQ. The CDR3 runs 15 residues. This CDR3 reads CASSQVRGGSYEQYF. Here the CDR3 DNA reads TGTGCCAGCAGCCAAGTCCGGGGGGGTTCCTACGAGCAGTACTTC.

About this clonotype: The CDR3 ends on some other residue instead of the conserved phenylalanine or tryptophan, so this is likely a read error. J is TRBJ2-7 and V is TRBV15; no definite D call. The J call is doubtful: the DNA matches TRBJ2-5 better. The CDR3 loop spans 15 amino acids. The germline V gene has CDR1 LNHNV and CDR2 YYDKDF (reference sequence). The CDR3 DNA is TGTGCCACCAGCAACAGTCGGGCGGTCAAAGAGACCCAGTACCTC. The encoded protein is CATSNSRAVKETQYL.

The chain uses TRBV7-9 and TRBJ1-4; D remains ambiguous. Trimming cost V 2 bases and J 5 bases, with 9 bases left between them. The length of the CDR3 is 14 residues. Per the germline V gene, CDR1 is SEHNR and CDR2 is FQNEAQ (reference sequence). The CDR3 DNA reads TGTGCCAGCAGCTTACGGTCAGGAAATGAAAAACTGTTTTTT. Translated, it gives CASSLRSGNEKLFF.

J is TRBJ2-4 and V is TRBV10-3, with 7 bases identical to TRBD1. The DNA end lines up better with TRBJ2-7; the J call may be wrong. The CDR3 has 15 residues. Germline-derived CDR1 and CDR2 are ENHRY and SYGVKD. CDR3 sequence reads: CAISARGQTAYEQYF. CDR3 nucleotide sequence: TGTGCCATCAGTGCACGGGGACAGACCGCCTACGAGCAGTACTTC.